Each of the 20 T cell receptor beta chains below was sequenced from the same sample in a study of blood T cell repertoires in COVID-19 (dated by TCRdb to the early 2020s). Library construction relied on the immunoSEQ multiplex PCR assay. Sourced from immuneACCESS, this table was stored by TCRdb with only in-frame sequences that have V and J called. A share of the clones is absent; for the studies checked, an unresolved V gene accounts for under half, and the remainder has no known explanation. The sample contains around 200,000 clones, about 86% of them found a single time. Roughly 0.85% of the sample comes from the top ten. Sequences were obtained from peripheral blood. The receptors were gathered from a woman younger than 35 who had recovered from COVID-19.

The rearrangement joins TRBV4-3 to TRBJ2-1, with 11 positions matching TRBD2. With 1 base clipped from V and 5 bases from J, the junction kept 1 base outside the gene matches. Looked up from germline, CDR1 is LGHNA and CDR2 is YSLEER. This CDR3 is 15 amino acids long. This CDR3 is CASSQALAGDNEQFF. Here the CDR3 DNA reads TGCGCCAGCAGCCAAGCACTAGCGGGGGACAATGAGCAGTTCTTC.

The chain couples TRBV5-5 to TRBJ2-7, with D unresolved. CDR1 and CDR2 (germline): SGHKS, YYEKEE (reference sequence). CDR3 length: 13 amino acids. Trimming removed 3 bases at V and 3 bases at J, with 10 bases between. DNA of the CDR3: TGTGCCAGCAGCTCCCAACCCGGCTACGAGCAGTACTTC. This codes for CASSSQPGYEQYF.

V and J are TRBV19 and TRBJ1-3, with 11 bases lining up with TRBD1. Germline lookup yields CDR1 LNHDA and CDR2 SQIVND (reference sequence). Trimming removed 7 bases from V and 8 bases from J; junction bases left unmatched: 7. This CDR3 is 14 amino acids long. CDR3 region: CASTDGQGADTIYF. The CDR3 DNA is TGTGCCAGTACCGACGGACAGGGGGCGGACACCATATATTTT.

The gene calls are TRBV6-5 and TRBJ2-1; 10 nucleotides agree with TRBD2. This CDR3 has 15 residues. The germline CDR1 and CDR2 sequences are MNHEY and SVGAGI. V lost 6 bases, J lost 6 bases, and 8 bases stayed unmatched. CDR3 bases: TGTGCCAGCAGGGCCGGGACTAGCGATGCCAATGAGCAGTTCTTC. It translates to CASRAGTSDANEQFF.

V and J are TRBV12-3 or TRBV12-4 and TRBJ1-2; D might be TRBD1 (5 bases). There are 11 residues in the CDR3. The V end was cut by 5 bases, the J end by 8 bases, with 9 bases between. CDR3 amino acids: CASSRGYGYTF. CDR3 nucleotides: TGTGCCAGCAGTCGGGGGTACGGCTACACCTTC.

The rearrangement joins TRBV10-3 to TRBJ2-3; D gene ambiguous. V lost 0 bases and J lost 6, with 13 bases in between. The CDR3 extends over 15 amino acids. Germline loops: CDR1 ENHRY, CDR2 SYGVKD. Here the CDR3 reads CAISESADVGDTQYF. Here the CDR3 DNA reads TGTGCCATCAGTGAGTCTGCGGATGTCGGGGATACGCAGTATTTT.

J is TRBJ2-1 and V is TRBV4-3; D unresolved. Germline CDR1 and CDR2: LGHNA and YSLEER. Between the trimmed V and J ends, which lost 0 bases and 7 bases, there was a span of 13 bases. The CDR3 runs 15 residues. CDR3 in DNA: TGCGCCAGCAGCCAAGATGTTACAGCTCCGAATGAGCAGTTCTTC. Amino acids: CASSQDVTAPNEQFF.

The genes are TRBV9 and TRBJ1-2; 8 bases match TRBD1. The CDR3 sequence is 16 residues long. After removal of 1 base from V and 1 base from J, the junction contained 6 bases not matched to a gene. Germline V lookup: CDR1 SGDLS, CDR2 YYNGEE. CDR3 in DNA: TGTGCCAGCAGCGTATCGCGGACAGGGAATAACTATGGCTACACCTTC. As protein: CASSVSRTGNNYGYTF.

J is TRBJ1-2 and V is TRBV27, with a tentative D call TRBD1 (6 bases). V lost 5 bases and J 8 bases, leaving 18 bases between the germline ends. Looked up from germline, CDR1 is MNHEY and CDR2 is SMNVEV (reference sequence). This CDR3 has 14 amino acids. CDR3 region: CASSPTTGRGGYTF. CDR3 nucleotide sequence: TGTGCCAGCAGTCCTACCACAGGGAGAGGAGGCTACACCTTC.

The rearrangement uses TRBV5-1 and TRBJ2-3; 7 nucleotides agree with TRBD1. The CDR3 has 15 residues. Germline V gene data show CDR1 as SGHRS and CDR2 as YFSETQ. After removal of 2 bases from V and 5 bases from J, the junction contained 8 bases not matched to a gene. CDR3 region: CASSLRQGPQDTQYF. The CDR3 bases are TGCGCCAGCAGCTTAAGACAGGGACCTCAAGATACGCAGTATTTT.

In this sample, this clone turned up a few times. This chain links TRBV7-2 with TRBJ2-5; D is possibly TRBD2 (6 bases). Germline-derived CDR1 and CDR2 are SGHTA and FQGNSA. The CDR3 extends over 16 amino acids. The V and J ends lost 5 bases and 2 bases respectively, with 18 bases between them. The CDR3 protein is CASSQSTAGGQETQYF. CDR3 bases: TGTGCCAGCAGCCAGTCCACCGCCGGGGGACAAGAGACCCAGTACTTC.

V is TRBV9 and J is TRBJ2-3; tentative D call: TRBD2 (6 bases). V gave up 3 bases and J gave up 3 bases, with 20 bases separating them. Germline lookup yields CDR1 SGDLS and CDR2 YYNGEE. The CDR3 length is 17 residues. CDR3 bases: TGTGCCAGCAGCGCGTGGTCGGCGGGGACCCGGACAGATACGCAGTATTTT. It yields the protein CASSAWSAGTRTDTQYF.

This chain links TRBV7-3 with TRBJ2-2, with a tentative D call TRBD2 (6 bases). Germline loops: CDR1 SGHTA, CDR2 FQGTGA. The CDR3 contains 16 residues. Trimming cost V 0 bases and J 5 bases, with 13 bases left between them. CDR3 coding DNA: TGTGCCAGCAGCTTAACTAGCGGCGATATGACCGGGGAGCTGTTTTTT. It encodes CASSLTSGDMTGELFF. The variable domain in full, with the rest retrieved from reference TRBV7-3 and TRBJ2-2, is GAGVSQTPSNKVTEKGKYVELRCDPISGHTALYWYRQSLGQGPEFLIYFQGTGAADDSGLPNDRFFAVRPEGSVSTLKIQRTERGDSAVYLCASSLTSGDMTGELFFGEGSRLTVL.

The genes are TRBV13 and TRBJ2-3; 12 nucleotides align to TRBD1. From germline, CDR1 is PRHDT and CDR2 FYEKMQ (reference sequence). The CDR3 is 16 amino acids. V lost 11 bases to trimming and J lost 5 bases; unmatched junction nucleotides: 14. In DNA, the CDR3 is TGTGCCTCGACGTTGACTCGGGACAGGGGGCGAGATACGCAGTATTTT. Its translation: CASTLTRDRGRDTQYF.

In the case of this clone: The junction shows a germline mismatch at one end, possibly a read error. The chain links TRBV3-1 (or the pseudogene TRBV3-2) to TRBJ2-1; 9 nucleotides line up with TRBD1. Germline CDR1 reads LGHDT; CDR2 reads YNNKEL (reference sequence). The CDR3 is 10 amino acids. This CDR3 is CASPTGGRVF. The CDR3 DNA reads as TGTGCCAGCCCAACAGGGGGCCGGGTCTTC.

This chain connects TRBV24-1 to TRBJ2-1; D is uncertain. Trimming took off 1 base at V and 0 bases at J, with 9 bases between the two ends. Germline V CDR1 and CDR2: KGHDR, SFDVKD. This CDR3 spans 16 amino acids. The CDR3 nucleotides read TGTGCCACCAGTGATTTTGGGCGCAGCTCCTACAATGAGCAGTTCTTC. Translating it yields CATSDFGRSSYNEQFF.

V is TRBV7-9 and J is TRBJ2-4; 7 bases match TRBD1. CDR1 and CDR2 (germline): SEHNR, FQNEAQ (reference sequence). The CDR3 extends over 11 amino acids. V lost 5 bases, J lost 8 bases, and 0 bases stayed unmatched. This CDR3 is CASSTGDIQYF. As DNA, the CDR3 is TGTGCCAGCAGCACAGGGGACATTCAGTACTTC.

The chain carries TRBV6-6 and TRBJ2-1, with 12 bases fitting TRBD2. Germline CDR1 is MNHNY and CDR2 is SVGAGI (reference sequence). V shed 5 bases and J 15 bases; nucleotides not matched to a gene: 5. This CDR3 is built from 12 residues. CDR3 nucleotides: TGTGCCAGCAGTCTAGCGGGAGGGTCGGGGTTCTTC. Residues: CASSLAGGSGFF.

This chain uses TRBV14 with TRBJ2-2; D is perhaps TRBD2 (5 bases). Per germline, CDR1 SGHDN and CDR2 FVKESK. V was pared by 0 bases and J by 0 bases, with 8 bases between. The CDR3 totals 16 residues. The CDR3 loop reads CASSQEWRANTGELFF. CDR3 bases: TGTGCCAGCAGCCAAGAATGGCGGGCGAACACCGGGGAGCTGTTTTTT.

The chain recombines TRBV3-1 (or the pseudogene TRBV3-2) with TRBJ2-7; TRBD2 matches at 7 bases. The CDR3 is made up of 16 amino acids. Germline-derived CDR1 and CDR2 are LGHDT and YNNKEL (reference sequence). V lost 2 bases and J lost 3; bases outside the gene matches: 10. For the CDR3, the DNA is TGTGCCAGCAGCCAACTTAGCGGGCGAGATCTCTACGAGCAGTACTTC. This sequence encodes CASSQLSGRDLYEQYF.